The 3 T cell receptor beta chains below all came from one sample that was sequenced in a study of regulatory T cells in long-lasting Graves disease. Arm-PCR of CDR3 regions and iRepertoire HTBI primers were used to build TCR beta libraries. Each CDR3 protein gets one entry after TCRdb re-called the multiplex PCR reads with MiXCR. The data contain 200,000 to 300,000 distinct CDR3 sequences, 20% to 25% of them singletons. Time point meaning: newly diagnosed GD, antithyroid drugs for less than 3 months. PBMC-extracted RNA yielded the TCR library. The sample here was peripheral blood mononuclear cells (PBMCs), taken at new diagnosis, from a patient treated with antithyroid drugs. These receptors all stem from a female donor with Graves disease.

This clonotype has only one observation. Possible read error: a much larger clone is one base away. The chain carries TRBV7-2 and TRBJ2-2; the D is unclear. V was pared by 4 bases and J by 6 bases, with 12 bases between. Germline-derived CDR1 and CDR2 are SGHTA and FQGNSA. The CDR3 extends over 14 amino acids. The CDR3 sequence: CTSSSPNRPGELFF. The DNA for the CDR3 is TGTACCAGCAGCTCACCCAACCGTCCCGGGGAGCTGTTTTTT.

The gene calls are TRBV20-1 and TRBJ2-2, with 8 positions matching TRBD1. Germline V gives CDR1 DFQATT, CDR2 SNEGSKA (reference sequence). The V and J ends lost 5 bases and 5 bases, in that order; junction bases with no gene match: 7. The length of the CDR3 is 14 residues. CDR3 loop: CSADRGRGTGELFF. The DNA for the CDR3 is TGCAGTGCTGACAGGGGTAGGGGGACCGGGGAGCTGTTTTTT.

This clonotype was detected many times. The V and J genes are TRBV10-3 and TRBJ1-3; D is undetermined. Germline V lookup: CDR1 ENHRY, CDR2 SYGVKD. The length of the CDR3 is 15 residues. Trimming took off 10 bases at V and 3 bases at J, with 19 bases between the two ends. The CDR3 DNA sequence: TGTGCCACCTCATCCGCCGGGCTTGGTGGAAACACCATATATTTT. Amino acids: CATSSAGLGGNTIYF.